These 25 T cell receptor beta chains originate from one sample sequenced in a study of OX40 agonist ivuxolimab in advanced cancers. The method was immunoSEQ multiplex PCR; TCRdb's version includes in-frame clones alone and lacks a portion of them. The sample yields over 60,000 clones, 75% to 90% seen once. Here the sequenced sample was CD4+ or CD8+ T cells sorted from blood, taken in a trial of the OX40 agonist ivuxolimab. The origin of the receptors is an adult with an advanced solid tumor such as melanoma, head and neck, liver or kidney cancer.

This chain uses TRBV7-9 with TRBJ2-1; D is ambiguous. The germline CDR1 and CDR2 sequences are SEHNR and FQNEAQ (reference sequence). The CDR3 spans 9 residues. V was clipped by 3 bases and J by 13 bases, with 4 bases between them. The CDR3 DNA sequence: TGTGCCAGCAGCTTCGACCAGTTCTTC. Protein sequence: CASSFDQFF. Combining the CDR3 with reference TRBV7-9 and TRBJ2-1 gives the whole variable domain DTGVSQNPRHKITKRGQNVTFRCDPISEHNRLYWYRQTLGQGPEFLTYFQNEAQLEKSRLLSDRFSAERPKGSFSTLEIQRTEQGDSAMYLCASSFDQFFGPGTRLTVL.

The genes are TRBV18 and TRBJ2-3; TRBD2 aligns across 8 bases. CDR1 is KGHSH, CDR2 LQKENI, per germline. Trimming removed 3 bases from V and 6 bases from J; junction bases left unmatched: 8. CDR3 length: 15 amino acids. CDR3 region: CASSPRAGVVDTQYF. CDR3 DNA sequence: TGTGCCAGCTCACCCCGAGCGGGGGTGGTGGATACGCAGTATTTT.

The chain employs TRBV11-2 and TRBJ2-2; D is unclear. The V end lost 0 bases, the J end lost 7 bases, and 9 bases lay between the germline ends. Germline CDR1 and CDR2: SGHAT and FQNNGV. The CDR3 spans 14 residues. Here the CDR3 DNA reads TGTGCCAGCAGCTTAGATCTAGTGGGCGGGGAGCTGTTTTTT. The encoded protein is CASSLDLVGGELFF.

The chain is built from TRBV2 and TRBJ1-2; D gene uncertain. The CDR3 totals 13 residues. The V gene's germline CDR1 is SNHLY and CDR2 FYNNEI. The ends were cut back, 3 bases at V and 4 bases at J, with 9 bases in the middle. CDR3 coding DNA: TGTGCCAGCAGTGACGGACGGTCCTATGGCTACACCTTC. This translates into CASSDGRSYGYTF.

This clone was detected only once. The CDR3 DNA follows: TGTGCCAGCAGCTTGAAAAACACTGAAGCTTTCTTT. Its protein product is CASSLKNTEAFF. The chain has TRBV7-2 and TRBJ1-1; no definite D call. CDR1 SGHTA and CDR2 FQGNSA come from the germline V gene. Trimming cost V 3 bases and J 2 bases, with 4 bases left between them. This CDR3 comprises 12 residues.

The V gene is TRBV7-9, the J gene TRBJ1-4; weak D call: TRBD1 (6 bases). Trimming pared 5 bases from V and 8 bases from J, leaving 18 bases between. This CDR3 has 15 residues. Germline CDR1 is SEHNR and CDR2 is FQNEAQ (reference sequence). In nucleotides, the CDR3 is TGTGCCAGCAGCCCGGGGGACACCCAGTACGAAAAACTGTTTTTT. Its translation: CASSPGDTQYEKLFF.

This chain uses TRBV6-1 with TRBJ2-3; D ambiguous. V was clipped by 0 bases and J by 0 bases, with 4 bases between them. Germline CDR1 reads MNHNS; CDR2 reads SASEGT. The CDR3 has 14 residues. The CDR3, as DNA: TGTGCCAGCAGTGAAGCGAGTAGCACAGATACGCAGTATTTT. This encodes CASSEASSTDTQYF.

A single count supports this clone. V gene TRBV19 combines with J gene TRBJ2-1; the D gene could be TRBD1 or TRBD2 (7 bases each). The CDR3 length is 13 residues. Germline V gene lookup returns CDR1 LNHDA and CDR2 SQIVND (reference sequence). Trimming shortened V by 8 bases and J by 3 bases, and 11 bases separated the two germline ends. CDR3 sequence (DNA): TGTGCCAGTGAGCGGGACAGCTACAATGAGCAGTTCTTC. It is translated as CASERDSYNEQFF.

The V gene is TRBV7-9, the J gene TRBJ1-1; D is undetermined. This CDR3 spans 15 amino acids. CDR1 SEHNR and CDR2 FQNEAQ come from the germline V gene (reference sequence). The germline V and J ends were trimmed by 0 bases and 0 bases, with 8 bases remaining between them. This CDR3 reads CASSLANMMNTEAFF. Here the CDR3 DNA reads TGTGCCAGCAGCTTAGCAAACATGATGAACACTGAAGCTTTCTTT.

This rearrangement joins TRBV10-3 to TRBJ2-7, with TRBD1 matching 7 bases. After removal of 11 bases from V and 7 bases from J, the junction contained 14 bases not matched to a gene. CDR3 length equals 13 residues. Germline V gives CDR1 ENHRY, CDR2 SYGVKD. The CDR3 is CASLVEGAREQYF. The CDR3 nucleotides are TGTGCCTCCTTAGTCGAGGGGGCTAGGGAGCAGTACTTC.

V usage is TRBV6-5 and J usage is TRBJ2-7, with D unclear. Germline V lookup: CDR1 MNHEY, CDR2 SVGAGI. CDR3 length: 15 residues. The V end lost 2 bases, the J end lost 2 bases, and 13 bases lay between the germline ends. In DNA form, the CDR3 reads TGTGCCAGCAGTTACGACGGTCAGAACACCTACGAGCAGTACTTC. This gives the protein CASSYDGQNTYEQYF.

The rearrangement uses TRBV5-1 and TRBJ1-3; 12 nucleotides match TRBD1. The CDR3 length is 16 residues. The trim removed 4 bases at V and 3 bases at J, leaving 5 bases unmatched. The V gene's germline CDR1 is SGHRS and CDR2 YFSETQ. The DNA of the CDR3 is TGCGCCAGCAGCCCGAGGGACAGGGGGCTTGGAAACACCATATATTTT. Its protein is CASSPRDRGLGNTIYF.

V usage is TRBV7-9 and J usage is TRBJ1-1, with D perhaps TRBD1 (6 bases). V was cut by 5 bases and J by 1 base, with 14 bases left in between. From germline, CDR1 is SEHNR and CDR2 FQNEAQ (reference sequence). The CDR3 totals 15 residues. Here the CDR3 reads CASSHPGTKNTEAFF. Written as DNA, the CDR3 is TGTGCCAGCAGCCACCCCGGGACAAAGAACACTGAAGCTTTCTTT.

The chain is built from TRBV28 and TRBJ1-5; 7 bases map to TRBD1. The CDR3 is 14 amino acids. V lost 7 bases to trimming and J lost 3 bases; unmatched junction nucleotides: 6. Germline-derived CDR1 and CDR2 are MDHEN and SYDVKM. The CDR3 is CASTRQGNNQPQHF. The CDR3 coding sequence is TGTGCCAGCACGCGACAGGGAAACAATCAGCCCCAGCATTTT.

The chain combines TRBV5-4 with TRBJ2-1; D gene ambiguous. The length of the CDR3 is 15 residues. Per the germline V gene, CDR1 is SGHNT and CDR2 is YYREEE (reference sequence). Trimming shortened V by 0 bases and J by 3 bases, and 10 bases separated the two germline ends. The CDR3 protein is CASSLVQAFYNEQFF. The CDR3 DNA sequence: TGTGCCAGCAGCTTGGTGCAGGCCTTCTACAATGAGCAGTTCTTC.

The chain is built from TRBV30 and TRBJ2-7; D is unresolved. The CDR3 runs 12 residues. Germline CDR1 is GTSNPN and CDR2 is SVGIG (reference sequence). Trimming pared 0 bases from V and 6 bases from J, leaving 9 bases between. CDR3 region: CAWSVSIFEQYF. The DNA for the CDR3 is TGTGCCTGGAGTGTATCGATCTTCGAGCAGTACTTC.

The chain joins TRBV6-6 to TRBJ1-2; possible D gene TRBD1, 5 bases. Between the trimmed V and J ends, which lost 5 bases and 4 bases, there was a span of 20 bases. The length of the CDR3 is 16 residues. Germline CDR1 MNHNY, CDR2 SVGAGI (reference sequence). In DNA, the CDR3 is TGTGCCAGCAGTACCTTACCGGCGGGGGTAGGCTATGGCTACACCTTC. Translated: CASSTLPAGVGYGYTF.

The rearrangement uses TRBV10-2 and TRBJ2-3, with D possibly TRBD2 on 6 matching bases. The ends were cut back, 9 bases at V and 4 bases at J, with 11 bases in the middle. Germline V lookup: CDR1 WSHSY, CDR2 SAAADI. This CDR3 has 12 residues. The CDR3 sequence is CASGGPPDTQYF. Here the CDR3 DNA reads TGCGCCAGTGGAGGGCCCCCAGATACGCAGTATTTT.

Details on this clone: Different DNA sequences within this sample yield the same CDR3. The V and J genes are TRBV7-3 and TRBJ2-5; unclear D gene. The length of the CDR3 is 13 residues. V lost 1 base to trimming and J lost 4 bases, with 7 bases between them. CDR1 and CDR2 from the germline V gene are SGHTA and FQGTGA. The CDR3 bases are TGTGCCAGCAGCTTAAAAGGGCGAGAGACCCAGTACTTC. It encodes CASSLKGRETQYF.

The chain uses TRBV19 and TRBJ2-7, with D possibly being TRBD2 (6 bases). There are 12 residues in the CDR3. The germline CDR1 and CDR2 sequences are LNHDA and SQIVND (reference sequence). V lost 5 bases and J 9 bases, leaving 14 bases between the germline ends. In DNA form, the CDR3 reads TGTGCCAGTAGTCTGCGGGGTGAAGCGCAGTACTTC. Translation: CASSLRGEAQYF. Supplemented by reference TRBV19 and TRBJ2-7, the full variable domain reads DGGITQSPKYLFRKEGQNVTLSCEQNLNHDAMYWYRQDPGQGLRLIYYSQIVNDFQKGDIAEGYSVSREKKESFPLTVTSAQKNPTAFYLCASSLRGEAQYFGPGTRLTVT.

The count of this clone is one. The V call is TRBV6-5, the J call TRBJ2-7, with D tentatively TRBD1 (6 bases). The V gene's germline CDR1 is MNHEY and CDR2 SVGAGI. The CDR3 totals 13 residues. Deletions cut 5 bases from V and 3 bases from J, with 11 bases between. CDR3 in amino acids: CASSRTESYEQYF. For the CDR3, the DNA is TGTGCCAGCAGTCGGACAGAAAGCTACGAGCAGTACTTC.

The chain joins TRBV6-4 to TRBJ1-3; no clear D. Germline values: CDR1 MRHNA, CDR2 SNTAGT. The length of the CDR3 is 11 residues. Trimming left V 7 bases short and J 0 bases short, with 1 base between. The DNA for the CDR3 is TGTGCCAGCATCTCTGGAAACACCATATATTTT. It encodes CASISGNTIYF.

The rearrangement links TRBV7-6 to TRBJ1-5; D is undetermined. The V gene's germline CDR1 is SGHVS and CDR2 FNYEAQ. V was pared by 1 base and J by 7 bases, with 8 bases between. The CDR3 is made up of 13 amino acids. CDR3 protein: CASSLDLLQPQHF. The CDR3 DNA follows: TGTGCCAGCAGCTTAGATCTTCTCCAGCCCCAGCATTTT.

The chain carries TRBV5-6 and TRBJ2-1; TRBD2 might be the D (5 bases). This CDR3 region has 14 residues. Deletions cut 3 bases from V and 7 bases from J, with 14 bases between. The V gene's germline CDR1 is SGHDT and CDR2 YYEEEE. CDR3 DNA: TGTGCCAGCAGCTGGACCGGGAATAGGAATGAGCAGTTCTTC. This codes for CASSWTGNRNEQFF.

The CDR3 coding sequence is TGTGCCAGCCGGGCGGGGGGCCGGGAGACCCAGTACTTC. Translated: CASRAGGRETQYF. The chain uses TRBV25-1 and TRBJ2-5; 8 bases are shared with TRBD2. Per germline, CDR1 MGHDK and CDR2 SYGVNS. V shed 8 bases and J 5 bases; nucleotides not matched to a gene: 7. The CDR3 loop spans 13 amino acids.